These 10 T cell receptor beta chains share one sample of origin, sequenced in a study of regulatory T cells in long-lasting Graves disease (dated by TCRdb to about 2021). The time point label on this specimen signifies: newly diagnosed GD, antithyroid drugs for less than 3 months. For both TCR sequencing and RNA sequencing, RNA was extracted from PBMCs using TRIzol. Receptor amplification or capture employed multiplex PCR. This sample was sequenced with an Illumina HiSeq 4000. iRepertoire HTBI primers and Arm-PCR amplification of CDR3 regions were used to construct TCR beta libraries. TCRdb itself trimmed the public reads at Q25 with fastp, ran MiXCR and retained productive beta chains. Entries that share a CDR3 protein sequence are merged under the most common genes and DNA. Here the sample has roughly 430,000 distinct CDR3 sequences; roughly 15% occur a single time. Around 11% of the sample goes to the ten largest clones.

The same sample was also used in a study of T cells in Graves' hyperthyroidism and ophthalmopathy.

The sample consisted of peripheral blood mononuclear cells (PBMCs), taken at new diagnosis, from a patient treated with antithyroid drugs. The origin of the receptors is a woman aged 30 to 39 with Graves disease. Donor details come from another sample of the same person, matched by shared clones.

This clonotype was picked up a small number of times. The chain has TRBV19 and TRBJ2-1; D not certain. CDR3 length equals 11 residues. Germline V gives CDR1 LNHDA, CDR2 SQIVND (reference sequence). The germline V and J ends were trimmed by 2 bases and 7 bases, with 3 bases remaining between them. The CDR3 loop is CASSIPNEQFF. The CDR3 DNA follows: TGTGCCAGTAGTATACCGAATGAGCAGTTCTTC.

The chain combines TRBV12-3 or TRBV12-4 with TRBJ1-5; 10 bases are shared with TRBD1. The V and J ends lost 5 bases and 12 bases, in that order; junction bases with no gene match: 7. The length of the CDR3 is 13 residues. CDR3 sequence reads: CASSRQGAWVQHF. In DNA form, the CDR3 reads TGTGCCAGCAGTCGACAGGGGGCGTGGGTCCAGCATTTT.

This clonotype was seen repeatedly, ten times or more. The V and J genes are TRBV20-1 and TRBJ2-2, with a weak D call TRBD2 (5 bases). The germline V gene has CDR1 DFQATT and CDR2 SNEGSKA (reference sequence). The CDR3 contains 16 residues. V was shortened by 0 bases and J by 6 bases, with 17 bases between the two germline ends. The CDR3 coding sequence is TGCAGTGCTAGAGATCGGCTAGCTTGGGGTTCCGGGGAGCTGTTTTTT. Protein sequence: CSARDRLAWGSGELFF.

This clonotype was recorded a few times. CDR3 residues: CASSVGTSGEQFF. DNA of the CDR3: TGTGCCAGCAGCGTTGGGACTTCGGGTGAGCAGTTCTTC. V gene TRBV9 combines with J gene TRBJ2-1, with D possibly being TRBD2 (6 bases). Germline V gene lookup returns CDR1 SGDLS and CDR2 YYNGEE. This CDR3 contains 13 residues. V was cut by 2 bases and J by 9 bases, with 12 bases left in between.

In its sample, this clonotype was seen a few times. As DNA, the CDR3 is TGCAGCGTTGAGGACAGGGATGAAAACATTCAGTACTTC. It translates to CSVEDRDENIQYF. The chain joins TRBV29-1 to TRBJ2-4; 8 bases agree with TRBD1. Trimming at V came to 3 bases and at J to 5 bases, leaving 3 bases not matched to a gene. This CDR3 comprises 13 residues. The V gene's germline CDR1 is SQVTM and CDR2 ANQGSEA.

The chain's CDR3 is CASSSSGQGNTEAFF. CDR3 DNA: TGCGCCAGCAGCAGCTCGGGACAGGGGAACACTGAAGCTTTCTTT. This sequence joins TRBV5-1 and TRBJ1-1; the match to TRBD1 covers 9 bases. Per germline, CDR1 SGHRS and CDR2 YFSETQ. Trimming cost V 4 bases and J 1 base; bases outside gene matches: 5. This CDR3 is built from 15 residues.

The chain has TRBV6-5 and TRBJ2-2; TRBD1 matches 7 bases. CDR3 length equals 15 residues. After removal of 0 bases from V and 10 bases from J, the junction contained 8 bases not matched to a gene. Germline V gene sequence: CDR1 MNHEY, CDR2 SVGAGI. The CDR3 DNA reads as TGTGCCAGCAGTTACTCAGAAGGGGGCACGGAGGAGCTGTTTTTT. This gives the protein CASSYSEGGTEELFF.

At least ten counts were recorded for this clonotype. The chain carries TRBV7-2 and TRBJ2-1; tentative D call: TRBD2 (5 bases). Trimming took off 5 bases at V and 1 base at J, with 12 bases between the two ends. The CDR3 sequence is 15 residues long. Germline values: CDR1 SGHTA, CDR2 FQGNSA. CDR3 residues: CASSRTGSSYNEQFF. CDR3 nucleotides: TGTGCCAGCAGCCGCACGGGGAGTTCCTACAATGAGCAGTTCTTC.

The rearrangement joins TRBV29-1 to TRBJ2-1; D gene ambiguous. The V gene lost 6 bases and the J gene lost 0 bases, with 9 bases spanning the gap. Germline V gene sequence: CDR1 SQVTM, CDR2 ANQGSEA. The CDR3 is 13 amino acids. CDR3: CSVDRSSYNEQFF. DNA for the CDR3: TGCAGCGTCGACCGGAGCTCCTACAATGAGCAGTTCTTC.

This clonotype was found many times. This sequence joins TRBV6-5 and TRBJ1-1; TRBD1 might be the D (5 bases). This CDR3 has 15 amino acids. V was pared by 2 bases and J by 4 bases, with 14 bases between. Germline V gene sequence: CDR1 MNHEY, CDR2 SVGAGI. This CDR3 reads CASSYRPTGGTEAFF. Here the CDR3 DNA reads TGTGCCAGCAGTTACCGTCCTACAGGAGGCACTGAAGCTTTCTTT.